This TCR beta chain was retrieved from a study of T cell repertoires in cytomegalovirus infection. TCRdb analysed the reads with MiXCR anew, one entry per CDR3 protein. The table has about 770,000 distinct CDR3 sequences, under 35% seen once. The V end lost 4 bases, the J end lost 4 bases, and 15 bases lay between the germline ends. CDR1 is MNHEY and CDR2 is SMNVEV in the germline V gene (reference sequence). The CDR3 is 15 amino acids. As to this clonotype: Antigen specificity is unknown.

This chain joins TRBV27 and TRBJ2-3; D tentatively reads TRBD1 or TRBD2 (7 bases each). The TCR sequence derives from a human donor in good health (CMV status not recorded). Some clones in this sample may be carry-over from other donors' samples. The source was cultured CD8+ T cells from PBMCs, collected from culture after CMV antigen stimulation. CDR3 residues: CASSSGGGDADTQYF. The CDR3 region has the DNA TGTGCCAGCAGTTCAGGGGGAGGGGATGCAGATACGCAGTATTTT.